Listed below are T cell receptor beta chains from one sample, sequenced in a study of T-cell memory formation after mild COVID-19. TCRdb ran MiXCR on the 5' RACE reads and lists one entry per CDR3 protein. The sample records hundreds of thousands of distinct CDR3 sequences, roughly a fifth being singletons. Sequenced material: PBMCs or a T cell subset sorted from them (not recorded which). These receptors all stem from a man aged 18-30 years who had mild COVID-19 (a few samples of this study predate the infection). Cell type and time point are not known. Both conserved end residues are part of each CDR3. Fields, in order: V gene, D gene, J gene, clone size, CDR3 DNA, CDR3 protein. D genes are given only for firm matches. The listing skips clone size in some rows; elsewhere it reads once, few, many or a size class.

v_gene: TRBV9; d_gene: -; j_gene: TRBJ1-5; abundance: few; CDR3nt: TGTGCCAGCAGTGTCTGGCCTAGCAATCAGCCCCAGCATTTT; CDR3aa: CASSVWPSNQPQHF
v_gene: TRBV3-1; d_gene: -; j_gene: TRBJ1-4; abundance: -; CDR3nt: TGTGCCAGCAGCCCCGACGGGGTAGAGGGTGAAAAACTGTTTTTT; CDR3aa: CASSPDGVEGEKLFF
v_gene: TRBV3-1; d_gene: -; j_gene: TRBJ2-2; abundance: few; CDR3nt: TGTGCCAGCAACGTGGTGGGCGGGGAGCTGTTTTTT; CDR3aa: CASNVVGGELFF
v_gene: TRBV5-1; d_gene: TRBD1; j_gene: TRBJ2-2; abundance: few; CDR3nt: TGCGCCAGCAGCCTAACGACAGGGGCGAACACCGGGGAGCTGTTTTTT; CDR3aa: CASSLTTGANTGELFF
v_gene: TRBV10-3; d_gene: TRBD1; j_gene: TRBJ1-2; abundance: few; CDR3nt: TGTGCCACCGGGGACAGGGAGGGAGGCTACACCTTC; CDR3aa: CATGDREGGYTF
v_gene: TRBV20-1; d_gene: -; j_gene: TRBJ1-2; abundance: -; CDR3nt: TGCAGTGCTAGAGGTGAAGGGGCTGGCTACACCTTC; CDR3aa: CSARGEGAGYTF
v_gene: TRBV7-2; d_gene: TRBD2; j_gene: TRBJ2-1; abundance: -; CDR3nt: TGTGCCAGCAGCTTAAAGGGCCTAGCGGGGGGAGATGAGCAGTTCTTC; CDR3aa: CASSLKGLAGGDEQFF
v_gene: TRBV15; d_gene: TRBD1; j_gene: TRBJ2-7; abundance: -; CDR3nt: TGTGCCACCAGCAATACCAGGACAGGCGGCCACGAGCAGTACTTC; CDR3aa: CATSNTRTGGHEQYF
v_gene: TRBV5-1; d_gene: -; j_gene: TRBJ1-5; abundance: few; CDR3nt: TGCGCCAGCAGCGAAATGGCAGGGAAGCAGCCCCAGCATTTT; CDR3aa: CASSEMAGKQPQHF
v_gene: TRBV20-1; d_gene: -; j_gene: TRBJ2-7; abundance: -; CDR3nt: TGCAGTGCTAGAGCAGGGGAACAGCAGTACTTC; CDR3aa: CSARAGEQQYF
v_gene: TRBV2; d_gene: TRBD1; j_gene: TRBJ1-2; abundance: -; CDR3nt: TGTGCCAGCAGTCCCCAGGGGGTCATAAACTATGGCTACACCTTC; CDR3aa: CASSPQGVINYGYTF
v_gene: TRBV9; d_gene: -; j_gene: TRBJ2-6; abundance: -; CDR3nt: TGTGCCAGCAGCGGGGAGGGACACCGGAGTTCTGGGGCCAACGTCCTGACTTTC; CDR3aa: CASSGEGHRSSGANVLTF
v_gene: TRBV12-3/TRBV12-4; d_gene: -; j_gene: TRBJ1-3; abundance: -; CDR3nt: TGTGCCGTTGACTTGGACGGACGGCGGGACACCATATATTTT; CDR3aa: CAVDLDGRRDTIYF
v_gene: TRBV11-3; d_gene: TRBD2; j_gene: TRBJ2-2; abundance: few; CDR3nt: TGTGCCAGCAGCGCGGGGGTCCAGGGAGTCGGGGAGCTGTTTTTT; CDR3aa: CASSAGVQGVGELFF
v_gene: TRBV25-1; d_gene: -; j_gene: TRBJ1-2; abundance: few; CDR3nt: TGTGCCAGCAGTGAGAACAAGGAGATCTATGGCTACACCTTC; CDR3aa: CASSENKEIYGYTF
v_gene: TRBV4-2; d_gene: -; j_gene: TRBJ1-1; abundance: many; CDR3nt: TGTGCCAGCAGCCTAGATCAGGGAAGGACTGAAGCTTTCTTT; CDR3aa: CASSLDQGRTEAFF
v_gene: TRBV6-5; d_gene: -; j_gene: TRBJ1-1; abundance: few; CDR3nt: TGTGCCAGCAGTGACCCCGGGACCCCAACTGAAGCTTTCTTT; CDR3aa: CASSDPGTPTEAFF
v_gene: TRBV12-3/TRBV12-4; d_gene: -; j_gene: TRBJ2-1; abundance: -; CDR3nt: TGTGCCAGCTGGGGGGGGGCGAGTGGCAATGAGCAGTTCTTC; CDR3aa: CASWGGASGNEQFF
v_gene: TRBV20-1; d_gene: -; j_gene: TRBJ1-2; abundance: -; CDR3nt: TGCAGTGCTACGGGCTATGGCTACACCTTC; CDR3aa: CSATGYGYTF
v_gene: TRBV19; d_gene: TRBD1; j_gene: TRBJ1-5; abundance: few; CDR3nt: TGTGCCAGTAGTATCGGGACAGGGCGGTCTCGTCAGCCCCAGCATTTT; CDR3aa: CASSIGTGRSRQPQHF
v_gene: TRBV7-2; d_gene: -; j_gene: TRBJ2-1; abundance: -; CDR3nt: TGTGCCAGCAGCGAAAGAAGTACCAATGAGCAGTTCTTC; CDR3aa: CASSERSTNEQFF
v_gene: TRBV4-1; d_gene: -; j_gene: TRBJ1-6; abundance: -; CDR3nt: TGCGCCAGCAGCCAGTGGACATCTACCTCAAATTCACCCCTCCACTTT; CDR3aa: CASSQWTSTSNSPLHF
v_gene: TRBV5-1; d_gene: TRBD1; j_gene: TRBJ2-3; abundance: -; CDR3nt: TGCGCCAGCAGCTCAACAGGGGCGCAGGATACGCAGTATTTT; CDR3aa: CASSSTGAQDTQYF
v_gene: TRBV5-1; d_gene: -; j_gene: TRBJ2-2; abundance: few; CDR3nt: TGCGCCAGCAGCTTGACAGATATACTGACCGGGGAGCTGTTTTTT; CDR3aa: CASSLTDILTGELFF
v_gene: TRBV7-2; d_gene: TRBD1; j_gene: TRBJ1-2; abundance: -; CDR3nt: TGTGCCAGCACCGTCGACAGGGAGGTGAGAGGCTACACCTTC; CDR3aa: CASTVDREVRGYTF
v_gene: TRBV7-9; d_gene: -; j_gene: TRBJ1-4; abundance: few; CDR3nt: TGTGCCAGCAGCTTAGGCAGAGTAACTAATGAAAAACTGTTTTTT; CDR3aa: CASSLGRVTNEKLFF
v_gene: TRBV25-1; d_gene: -; j_gene: TRBJ1-2; abundance: -; CDR3nt: TGTGCCAGCAGTGATACTTGGGGTTTTGGCTACACCTTC; CDR3aa: CASSDTWGFGYTF
v_gene: TRBV7-9; d_gene: -; j_gene: TRBJ1-1; abundance: -; CDR3nt: TGTGCCAGCAGCTTAGCGTTGGGGGGCCTCACTGAAGCTTTCTTT; CDR3aa: CASSLALGGLTEAFF
v_gene: TRBV4-3; d_gene: -; j_gene: TRBJ2-6; abundance: few; CDR3nt: TGCGCCAGCAGCCAAGAGCTGGGGGCCCCGGGGTCTGGGGCCAACGTCCTGACTTTC; CDR3aa: CASSQELGAPGSGANVLTF
v_gene: TRBV7-9; d_gene: -; j_gene: TRBJ2-5; abundance: many; CDR3nt: TGTGCCAGCAGCCGGGACGTAGAAGAGACCCAGTACTTC; CDR3aa: CASSRDVEETQYF
v_gene: TRBV29-1; d_gene: -; j_gene: TRBJ1-5; abundance: many; CDR3nt: TGCAGCGTTGACGTCAGGAAATTAGACAGACGGGGAAATCAGCCCCAGCATTTT; CDR3aa: CSVDVRKLDRRGNQPQHF
v_gene: TRBV12-3/TRBV12-4; d_gene: TRBD1; j_gene: TRBJ1-1; abundance: few; CDR3nt: TGTGCCAGCAGTGCGACAGGGACCACTGAAGCTTTCTTT; CDR3aa: CASSATGTTEAFF
v_gene: TRBV7-2; d_gene: -; j_gene: TRBJ1-3; abundance: -; CDR3nt: TGTGCCAGCAGCTTAGCGCCAGTCAGCTCTGGAAACACCATATATTTT; CDR3aa: CASSLAPVSSGNTIYF
v_gene: TRBV6-2/TRBV6-3; d_gene: -; j_gene: TRBJ2-2; abundance: -; CDR3nt: TGTGCCAGCAGTTACTCTAGCGACACCGGGGAGCTGTTTTTT; CDR3aa: CASSYSSDTGELFF
v_gene: TRBV10-3; d_gene: -; j_gene: TRBJ2-5; abundance: few; CDR3nt: TGTGCCATCAGTGGCTCAGGGGTTGAAGAGACCCAGTACTTC; CDR3aa: CAISGSGVEETQYF
v_gene: TRBV12-3/TRBV12-4; d_gene: -; j_gene: TRBJ1-1; abundance: -; CDR3nt: TGTGCCAGCAGCCCTCCCGGACGATTAGCTTTCTTT; CDR3aa: CASSPPGRLAFF